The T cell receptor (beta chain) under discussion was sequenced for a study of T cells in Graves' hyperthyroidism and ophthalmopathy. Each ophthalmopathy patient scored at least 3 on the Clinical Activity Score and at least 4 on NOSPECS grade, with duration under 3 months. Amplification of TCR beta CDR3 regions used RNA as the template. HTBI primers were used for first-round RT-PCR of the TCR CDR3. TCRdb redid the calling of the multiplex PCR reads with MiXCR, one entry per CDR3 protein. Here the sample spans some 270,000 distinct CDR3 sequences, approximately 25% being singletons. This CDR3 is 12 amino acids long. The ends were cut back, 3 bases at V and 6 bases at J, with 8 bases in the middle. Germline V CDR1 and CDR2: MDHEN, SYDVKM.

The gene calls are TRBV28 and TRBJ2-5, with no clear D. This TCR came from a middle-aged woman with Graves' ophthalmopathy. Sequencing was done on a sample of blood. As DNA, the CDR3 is TGTGCCAGCAGTTTTAGGCGGAAGACCCAGTACTTC. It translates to CASSFRRKTQYF.